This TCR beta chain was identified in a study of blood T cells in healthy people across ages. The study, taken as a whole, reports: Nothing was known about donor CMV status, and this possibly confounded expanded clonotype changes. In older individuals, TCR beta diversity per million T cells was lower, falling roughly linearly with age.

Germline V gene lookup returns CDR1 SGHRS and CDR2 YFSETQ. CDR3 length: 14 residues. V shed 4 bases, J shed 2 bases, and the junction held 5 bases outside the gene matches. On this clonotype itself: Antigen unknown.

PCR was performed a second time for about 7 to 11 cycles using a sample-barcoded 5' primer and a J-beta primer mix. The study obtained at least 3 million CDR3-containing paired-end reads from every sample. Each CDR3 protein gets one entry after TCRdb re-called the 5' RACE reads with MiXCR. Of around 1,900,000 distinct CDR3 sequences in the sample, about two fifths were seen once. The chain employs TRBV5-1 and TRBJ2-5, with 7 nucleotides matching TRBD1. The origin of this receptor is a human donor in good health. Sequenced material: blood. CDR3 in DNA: TGCGCCAGCAGCCCGGGACAGTTTCAAGAGACCCAGTACTTC. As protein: CASSPGQFQETQYF.